What follows are 28 T cell receptor beta chains derived from one specimen sequenced in a study of cytomegalovirus exposure and HLA in healthy donors. Primers included in the PCR were 60 Vbeta and 13 Jbeta primers. The protocol was immunoSEQ multiplex PCR, while the TCRdb copy is restricted to in-frame clones and leaves out a portion. This table holds fewer than 150,000 clones, approximately 61% found once. The sample taken for sequencing was PBMCs. The receptors derive from a human donor in good health.

This sequence joins TRBV6-5 and TRBJ2-5; TRBD2 matches at 11 bases. V lost 6 bases and J lost 2; bases outside the gene matches: 5. The germline V gene has CDR1 MNHEY and CDR2 SVGAGI. This CDR3 has 15 residues. CDR3 DNA: TGTGCCAGCAGCCAAGGGACTAGCGGACAAGAGACCCAGTACTTC. Translation gives CASSQGTSGQETQYF.

This rearrangement joins TRBV27 to TRBJ2-3, with 11 positions matching TRBD2. CDR1 and CDR2 (germline): MNHEY, SMNVEV (reference sequence). CDR3 length: 17 residues. With 5 bases clipped from V and 0 bases from J, the junction kept 7 bases outside the gene matches. The CDR3 spells CASSPRLAGLSTDTQYF. The CDR3 DNA follows: TGTGCCAGCAGTCCCCGACTAGCGGGGTTGAGCACAGATACGCAGTATTTT.

The chain links TRBV9 to TRBJ2-2, with 14 bases that match TRBD2. V was pared by 2 bases and J by 4 bases, with 4 bases of the junction left unmatched. This CDR3 is built from 17 residues. Germline V gene lookup returns CDR1 SGDLS and CDR2 YYNGEE. CDR3 coding DNA: TGTGCCAGCAGCGTTGGACTAGCGGGAGGCGTCACCGGGGAGCTGTTTTTT. Its translation is CASSVGLAGGVTGELFF.

The rearrangement uses TRBV21-1 and TRBJ1-2; TRBD1 was called by the table and not checked on the DNA. TRBV21-1 is a pseudogene segment. The CDR3 is 16 amino acids. CDR3 sequence (DNA): TGTGCCAGCAGCAAAGGGCCCTGGACAGGGGGTTATGGCTACACCTTC. This sequence encodes CASSKGPWTGGYGYTF.

The gene calls are TRBV2 and TRBJ1-4; TRBD1 agrees at 10 bases. This CDR3 is 13 amino acids long. The junction had 4 bases not matched to a gene; V was cut back by 7 bases and J by 8 bases. Germline V gene sequence: CDR1 SNHLY, CDR2 FYNNEI. This CDR3 reads CASTGTGVEKLFF. The CDR3 region has the DNA TGTGCCAGCACTGGGACAGGGGTAGAAAAACTGTTTTTT.

V is TRBV19 and J is TRBJ1-2; D possibly corresponds to TRBD1 (6 bases). This CDR3 has 14 amino acids. Trimming removed 10 bases from V and 5 bases from J, with 20 bases in between. Germline CDR1 and CDR2: LNHDA and SQIVND (reference sequence). The CDR3, as DNA: TGTGCCACCTCCGGGGCGGGGGGCGGATATGGCTACACCTTC. Encoded protein: CATSGAGGGYGYTF.

The gene calls are TRBV9 and TRBJ2-7; the D is unclear. The V end lost 0 bases, the J end lost 2 bases, and 12 bases lay between the germline ends. Germline-derived CDR1 and CDR2 are SGDLS and YYNGEE. The CDR3 spans 15 residues. CDR3 nucleotide sequence: TGTGCCAGCAGCGTAGGGGCAGCCCCTACCTACGAGCAGTACTTC. Its protein product is CASSVGAAPTYEQYF.

Here the CDR3 reads CASSVDGAEPQETQYF. The CDR3 bases are TGTGCCAGCAGCGTAGATGGAGCGGAGCCCCAAGAGACCCAGTACTTC. This chain connects TRBV9 to TRBJ2-5; tentatively, D is TRBD2 (5 bases). There are 16 residues in the CDR3. V lost 0 bases and J lost 1, with 13 bases in between. Germline CDR1 is SGDLS and CDR2 is YYNGEE.

V gene TRBV10-3 combines with J gene TRBJ2-3; TRBD1 agrees at 7 bases. The CDR3 length is 16 residues. Trimming removed 7 bases from V and 2 bases from J; junction bases left unmatched: 12. Germline loops: CDR1 ENHRY, CDR2 SYGVKD. CDR3 protein: CAITPTGPGSTDTQYF. CDR3 bases: TGTGCCATCACCCCGACAGGGCCGGGTTCCACAGATACGCAGTATTTT.

The chain couples TRBV28 to TRBJ2-1; 8 bases agree with TRBD2. The J segment lost 9 bases and the V segment lost 1 base, leaving 8 bases of the junction unmatched. This CDR3 has 15 amino acids. Germline CDR1 is MDHEN and CDR2 is SYDVKM. In DNA form, the CDR3 reads TGTGCCAGCAGTTTATTAGGGACTAGTGGTAGTGAGCAGTTCTTC. This sequence encodes CASSLLGTSGSEQFF.

The CDR3 bases are TGTGCCAGCAGTTTAAGCCGACAGGGCGGCACTGAAGCTTTCTTT. It is translated as CASSLSRQGGTEAFF. This chain joins TRBV28 and TRBJ1-1; 7 nucleotides align to TRBD1. V lost 2 bases, J lost 4 bases, and 7 bases stayed unmatched. Germline V gives CDR1 MDHEN, CDR2 SYDVKM. This CDR3 contains 15 residues.

This clone occurred a few times. The CDR3 DNA reads as TGCGCCAGCTCACTTAGCGGGAGCACCTACGAGCAGTACTTC. This gives the protein CASSLSGSTYEQYF. The chain uses TRBV10-1 and TRBJ2-7; 9 bases match TRBD2. V gave up 8 bases and J gave up 2 bases; unmatched junction bases: 7. This CDR3 has 14 amino acids. From germline, CDR1 is WNHNN and CDR2 SYGVQD (reference sequence).

The chain is built from TRBV5-6 and TRBJ2-3; TRBD2 matches 10 bases. Looked up from germline, CDR1 is SGHDT and CDR2 is YYEEEE. The CDR3 consists of 16 residues. V dropped 0 bases and J dropped 3; count of bases not matched to a gene: 4. DNA for the CDR3: TGTGCCAGCAGCTTGGATCCTAGCGGGAGAACAGATACGCAGTATTTT. It translates to CASSLDPSGRTDTQYF.

This clone occurred once. The V call is TRBV18, the J call TRBJ1-1; D ambiguous. V lost 2 bases, J lost 5 bases, and 9 bases lay in between. The length of the CDR3 is 13 residues. Per the germline V gene, CDR1 is KGHSH and CDR2 is LQKENI. CDR3 protein: CASSPVPGTEAFF. CDR3 nucleotide sequence: TGTGCCAGCTCACCAGTTCCGGGGACTGAAGCTTTCTTT.

This rearrangement joins TRBV5-1 to TRBJ2-3, with 9 positions matching TRBD1. Germline CDR1 SGHRS, CDR2 YFSETQ. CDR3 length equals 16 residues. J was trimmed by 5 bases and V by 3 bases; bases with no gene match: 10. CDR3 residues: CASSSSPGQGQDTQYF. The CDR3 DNA sequence: TGCGCCAGCAGCTCGTCTCCGGGACAGGGTCAAGATACGCAGTATTTT.

This chain connects TRBV18 to TRBJ2-1; 10 bases align to TRBD1. Germline CDR1 KGHSH, CDR2 LQKENI. The V gene end was trimmed by 3 bases and the J gene end by 10 bases; junction bases not matched to a gene: 9. This CDR3 comprises 15 residues. CDR3 in DNA: TGTGCCAGCTCACCCAGGACAGGGGGAGGAGCGGAGCAGTTCTTC. As protein: CASSPRTGGGAEQFF.

V usage is TRBV2 and J usage is TRBJ2-1; possibly TRBD2 for D (5 bases). The CDR3 is 17 amino acids. The V and J ends lost 5 bases and 7 bases respectively, with 24 bases between them. The germline V gene encodes CDR1 SNHLY and CDR2 FYNNEI. CDR3 region: CASSFGESAYVRNEQFF. In DNA, the CDR3 is TGTGCCAGCAGTTTTGGGGAGTCGGCCTACGTTCGAAATGAGCAGTTCTTC.

The rearrangement uses TRBV28 and TRBJ2-5; 11 nucleotides agree with TRBD2. The germline V gene encodes CDR1 MDHEN and CDR2 SYDVKM. Losses at the gene ends were 4 bases for V and 2 bases for J; bases not matched to a gene: 6. This CDR3 is 16 amino acids long. Here the CDR3 reads CASSSTSGSAQETQYF. CDR3 DNA sequence: TGTGCCAGCAGTTCCACTAGCGGGAGTGCACAAGAGACCCAGTACTTC.

The chain carries TRBV4-2 and TRBJ1-4; TRBD1 agrees at 9 bases. Germline V lookup: CDR1 LGHNA, CDR2 YNFKEQ. V was clipped by 4 bases and J by 0 bases; unmatched bases: 3. The CDR3 extends over 16 amino acids. This CDR3 reads CASSPRQGATNEKLFF. Written as DNA, the CDR3 is TGTGCCAGCAGCCCTAGACAGGGGGCAACTAATGAAAAACTGTTTTTT.

This clone has a handful of counts. The rearrangement links TRBV7-3 to TRBJ2-6; no firm D call. The CDR3 is made up of 16 amino acids. Germline values: CDR1 SGHTA, CDR2 FQGTGA. Between the trimmed V and J ends, which lost 5 bases and 1 base, there was a span of 12 bases. The DNA for the CDR3 is TGTGCCAGCAGCCAGTTTGCAGTATCTGGGGCCAACGTCCTGACTTTC. Protein product: CASSQFAVSGANVLTF.

V and J are TRBV19 and TRBJ1-1; the D gene is possibly TRBD1 (6 bases). There are 14 residues in the CDR3. Germline CDR1 LNHDA, CDR2 SQIVND (reference sequence). V shed 7 bases and J shed 1 base, with 13 bases lying between them. DNA of the CDR3: TGTGCCAGTAACTCAGGGGTAACGAACACTGAAGCTTTCTTT. Its protein product is CASNSGVTNTEAFF.

The chain employs TRBV7-9 and TRBJ1-1, with D tentatively TRBD1 (6 bases). V shed 1 base and J shed 1 base, with 7 bases lying between them. Germline V gene data show CDR1 as SEHNR and CDR2 as FQNEAQ (reference sequence). The CDR3 covers 14 residues. Written as DNA, the CDR3 is TGTGCCAGCAGCTTAGGACAGGCGAACACTGAAGCTTTCTTT. As protein: CASSLGQANTEAFF.

V and J are TRBV28 and TRBJ2-1; 10 bases are a match to TRBD2. This CDR3 contains 18 residues. J lost 1 base, V lost 8 bases, and 14 bases had no gene match. Germline CDR1 and CDR2: MDHEN and SYDVKM. The DNA for the CDR3 is TGTGCCAGCTTAGCGGGAGGCTCTATCAGGGGATCCTACAATGAGCAGTTCTTC. Translating it yields CASLAGGSIRGSYNEQFF.

The chain links TRBV15 to TRBJ2-7; 7 bases line up with TRBD1. Trimming removed 3 bases from V and 7 bases from J; junction bases left unmatched: 9. Germline V gives CDR1 LNHNV, CDR2 YYDKDF (reference sequence). CDR3 length: 14 residues. The CDR3 reads CATSRARGGLEQYF. CDR3 DNA: TGTGCCACCAGCAGGGCTCGAGGGGGCTTGGAGCAGTACTTC.

V is TRBV9 and J is TRBJ2-5; 13 nucleotides align to TRBD2. Germline CDR1 reads SGDLS; CDR2 reads YYNGEE. CDR3 length: 21 amino acids. Trimming took 4 bases from V and 5 from J; bases not matched to a gene: 23. The CDR3 reads CASSPGLAGEYEVVGPETQYF. CDR3 nucleotides: TGTGCCAGCAGCCCAGGACTAGCGGGAGAATATGAAGTCGTTGGGCCGGAGACCCAGTACTTC.

V gene TRBV28 combines with J gene TRBJ1-2; D might be TRBD1 (5 bases). Looked up from germline, CDR1 is MDHEN and CDR2 is SYDVKM. The CDR3 is 14 residues long. The germline V and J ends were trimmed by 0 bases and 8 bases, with 13 bases remaining between them. The CDR3 spells CASSLWVGVYGYTF. The CDR3 region has the DNA TGTGCCAGCAGTTTATGGGTAGGGGTCTACGGCTACACCTTC.

The chain links TRBV5-4 to TRBJ2-2; 10 bases are shared with TRBD2. The CDR3 is 16 amino acids. CDR1 is SGHNT, CDR2 YYREEE, per germline (reference sequence). After removal of 7 bases from V and 5 bases from J, the junction contained 11 bases not matched to a gene. The CDR3 region is CASGQREGRWTGELFF. In DNA, the CDR3 is TGTGCCAGCGGTCAGCGGGAGGGCCGTTGGACCGGGGAGCTGTTTTTT.

This clone was detected a few times. The V and J genes are TRBV6-6 and TRBJ1-1; TRBD1 matches at 8 bases. Germline V gives CDR1 MNHNY, CDR2 SVGAGI (reference sequence). V trimming: 6 bases; J trimming: 3 bases; junction bases outside the gene matches: 6. This CDR3 comprises 14 residues. This chain's CDR3 is CASRPDRGHTEAFF. The CDR3 DNA reads as TGTGCCAGCAGGCCCGACAGGGGACACACTGAAGCTTTCTTT.